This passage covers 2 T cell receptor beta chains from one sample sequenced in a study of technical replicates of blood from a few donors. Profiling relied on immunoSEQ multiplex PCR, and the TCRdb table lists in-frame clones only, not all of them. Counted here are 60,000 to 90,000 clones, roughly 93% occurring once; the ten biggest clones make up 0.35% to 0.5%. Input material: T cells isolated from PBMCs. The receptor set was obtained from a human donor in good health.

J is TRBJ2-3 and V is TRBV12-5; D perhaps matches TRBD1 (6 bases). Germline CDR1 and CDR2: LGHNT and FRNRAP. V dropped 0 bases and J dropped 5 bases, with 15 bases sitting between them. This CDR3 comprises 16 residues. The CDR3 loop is CASGLVRGGPGDTQYF. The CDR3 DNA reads TGTGCTAGTGGTTTGGTACGTGGGGGCCCCGGAGATACGCAGTATTTT.

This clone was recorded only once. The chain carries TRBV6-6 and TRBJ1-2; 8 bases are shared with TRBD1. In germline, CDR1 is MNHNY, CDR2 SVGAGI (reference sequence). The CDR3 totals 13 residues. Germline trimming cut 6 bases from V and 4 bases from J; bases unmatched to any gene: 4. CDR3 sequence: CASRDRVLYGYTF. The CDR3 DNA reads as TGTGCCAGCAGGGACAGGGTCCTCTATGGCTACACCTTC.